The T cell receptor beta chain described here comes from a study of T cells after yellow fever vaccination. Study in general: Preparing low-cell-number fractions relied on SMART-Seq v4 Ultra Low Input. General study points: The bulk population could contribute abundant contaminating clonotypes to FACS-sorted repertoires.

Template-switching 5'RACE yielded the TCR cDNA; a universal primer site and UMIs were added in the process. TCRdb re-analysed the 5' RACE reads in MiXCR, keeping a single row per CDR3 protein. The data show around 65,000 distinct CDR3 sequences, around 6.2% seen once. CDR3 size: 13 residues. Trimming took 0 bases from V and 7 from J, leaving 12 bases between them. Germline CDR1 reads DFQATT; CDR2 reads SNEGSKA (reference sequence). This clonotype came up many times. Its antigen is currently unknown. This chain uses TRBV20-1 with TRBJ1-1; D might be TRBD1 (5 bases). Sequencing used CD4+ T cells sorted from PBMCs, obtained roughly 15 days after the first yellow fever vaccination. This TCR was sampled from a man between 18 and 29 years old who received the YFV17D yellow fever vaccine. CDR3 coding DNA: TGCAGTGCTAGAGACCCATTCAGGGATGAAGCTTTCTTT. The encoded protein is CSARDPFRDEAFF.